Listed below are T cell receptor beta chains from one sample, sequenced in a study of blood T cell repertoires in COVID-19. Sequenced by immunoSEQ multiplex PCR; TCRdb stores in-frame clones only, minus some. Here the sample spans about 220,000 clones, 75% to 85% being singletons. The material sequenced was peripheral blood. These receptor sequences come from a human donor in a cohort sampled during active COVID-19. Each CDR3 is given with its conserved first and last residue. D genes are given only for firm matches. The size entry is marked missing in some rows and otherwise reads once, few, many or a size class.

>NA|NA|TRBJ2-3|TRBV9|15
TGTGCCAGCAGCGCCCTAGCGCGTAGCACAGATACGCAGTATTTT
CASSALARSTDTQYF
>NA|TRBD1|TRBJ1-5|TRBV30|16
TGTGCCTGGAGTATACAGGGGAAGGATAGCAATCAGCCCCAGCATTTT
CAWSIQGKDSNQPQHF
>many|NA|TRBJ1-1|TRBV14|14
TGTGCCAGCAACAAACAGCCCCAGGCCGCTGAAGCTTTCTTT
CASNKQPQAAEAFF
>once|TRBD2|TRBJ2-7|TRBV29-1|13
TGCAGCGTTGAAGGGCCAGCGGGAGACGAGCAGTACTTC
CSVEGPAGDEQYF
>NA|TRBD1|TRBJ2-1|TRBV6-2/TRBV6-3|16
TGTGCCAGCAGTTACCCGACAGGGAGCCCATACAATGAGCAGTTCTTC
CASSYPTGSPYNEQFF
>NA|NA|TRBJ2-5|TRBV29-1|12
TGCAGCATACACCCCGGGGGAGAGACCCAGTACTTC
CSIHPGGETQYF
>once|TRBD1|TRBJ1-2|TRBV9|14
TGTGCCAGCAGCGTAAACAGGGGGCCCTATGGCTACACCTTC
CASSVNRGPYGYTF
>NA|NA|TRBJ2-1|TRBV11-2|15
TGTGCCAGCAGCATCTCGGGGGGCACCTACAATGAGCAGTTCTTC
CASSISGGTYNEQFF
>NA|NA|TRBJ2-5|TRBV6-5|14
TGTGCCAGCAGTCCAGGAGGGGGCGGGAAGACCCAGTACTTC
CASSPGGGGKTQYF
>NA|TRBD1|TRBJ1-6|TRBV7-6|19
TGTGCCAGCAGCCTCCAAGGGACAGGGGCTAGCTCCTATAATTCACCCCTCCACTTT
CASSLQGTGASSYNSPLHF
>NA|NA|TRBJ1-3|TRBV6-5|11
TGTGCCAGCAGTCTCGGGAACACCATATATTTT
CASSLGNTIYF
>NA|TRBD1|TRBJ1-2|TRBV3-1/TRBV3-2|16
TGTGCCAGCAGTGAGGGACCGGACAGGCTGTACTATGGCTACACCTTC
CASSEGPDRLYYGYTF